These T cell receptor beta chains were read from a single sample in a study of Graves' ophthalmopathy and Graves' hyperthyroidism. Using its own MiXCR run on the multiplex PCR reads, TCRdb lists one record per CDR3 protein. Here the sample spans 900,000 to 1,200,000 distinct CDR3 sequences, approximately 35% being singletons. Sequencing input: peripheral blood or thyroid tissue (not recorded which). The receptor set was obtained from an adult man with Graves' hyperthyroidism. The CDR3 runs from the conserved cysteine through the conserved F or W. Each record gives: D gene, J gene, V gene, clone size, CDR3 protein, CDR3 DNA. A D gene is named only where the DNA matches it firmly. Size tells how often a clone was seen (once, few, many) or the class of an expanded clone, and some rows leave it out.

- TRBJ2-7 TRBV7-9 - CASSLDPWPGEQYF TGTGCCAGCAGCCTCGACCCATGGCCGGGGGAGCAGTACTTC
- TRBJ2-7 TRBV10-3 many CAISGTGSYEQYF TGTGCCATCAGTGGGACGGGGTCCTACGAGCAGTACTTC
TRBD1 TRBJ2-7 TRBV6-5 - CASSYQQGVAYEQYF TGTGCCAGCAGTTATCAACAGGGGGTCGCCTACGAGCAGTACTTC
- TRBJ1-2 TRBV29-1 - CSLRPSGGYTF TGCAGCTTAAGGCCATCCGGAGGCTACACCTTC
- TRBJ2-7 TRBV7-2 many CASSLGGLSYEQYF TGTGCCAGCAGCTTGGGGGGCCTCTCCTACGAGCAGTACTTC
TRBD1 TRBJ2-2 TRBV6-2/TRBV6-3 - CASSYGTEYSGELFF TGTGCCAGCAGTTACGGGACAGAATACTCCGGGGAGCTGTTTTTT
- TRBJ2-6 TRBV20-1 - CSAREGGVNVLTF TGCAGTGCTAGAGAGGGCGGTGTCAACGTCCTGACTTTC
- TRBJ2-7 TRBV2 few CASSWGRESHYEQYF TGTGCCAGCAGCTGGGGTAGGGAATCCCATTACGAGCAGTACTTC
- TRBJ1-1 TRBV6-6 few CASSLHLQGGTEAFF TGTGCCAGCAGCCTTCATTTACAGGGAGGGACTGAAGCTTTCTTT
- TRBJ2-2 TRBV11-3 - CASSPARDTGELFF TGTGCCAGCAGCCCCGCCAGGGACACCGGGGAGCTGTTTTTT
- TRBJ1-2 TRBV7-2 many CASSQSYGYTF TGTGCCAGCTCCCAGAGCTATGGCTACACCTTC
- TRBJ1-2 TRBV24-1 many CATSDPSKDKNYGYTF TGTGCCACCAGTGATCCCTCGAAAGACAAGAACTATGGCTACACCTTC
- TRBJ2-7 TRBV7-9 - CASSLGGRLNTYEQYF TGTGCCAGCAGCTTAGGGGGACGGCTGAACACCTACGAGCAGTACTTC
TRBD1 TRBJ1-1 TRBV29-1 once CSVDKAGGSEAFF TGCAGCGTTGACAAGGCAGGGGGCAGTGAAGCTTTCTTT
TRBD2 TRBJ2-7 TRBV2 few CASSEHRGTSGSEQYF TGTGCCAGCAGTGAGCACCGGGGGACTAGCGGGAGCGAGCAGTACTTC
- TRBJ2-7 TRBV7-9 many CASSLRASDYEQYF TGTGCCAGCAGCTTAAGGGCATCGGACTACGAGCAGTACTTC
TRBD1 TRBJ1-5 TRBV7-8 - CASSQGQGARVGNQPQHF TGTGCCAGCAGCCAGGGACAGGGGGCACGGGTAGGCAATCAGCCCCAGCATTTT
- TRBJ1-4 TRBV7-9 - CASSLRVETNEKLFF TGTGCCAGCAGCTTGAGGGTAGAAACTAATGAAAAACTGTTTTTT
- TRBJ2-1 TRBV4-2 - CASSPWYNEQFF TGTGCCAGCAGCCCCTGGTACAATGAGCAGTTCTTC
- TRBJ1-5 TRBV20-1 few CSAKGRGAAHNQPQHF TGCAGTGCTAAAGGTCGGGGGGCGGCTCACAATCAGCCCCAGCATTTT
TRBD2 TRBJ2-5 TRBV20-1 many CSANPTVGSSGQETQYF TGCAGTGCTAATCCCACAGTGGGTTCTAGCGGCCAAGAGACCCAGTACTTC
- TRBJ2-5 TRBV29-1 many CSVEWMDRQHGEGQYF TGCAGCGTTGAATGGATGGACAGACAACATGGGGAAGGCCAGTACTTC
- TRBJ2-5 TRBV12-3/TRBV12-4 few CASSLVSSLETQYF TGTGCCAGCAGTTTAGTTTCCAGTCTCGAGACCCAGTACTTC
- TRBJ1-2 TRBV29-1 - CSSQAHGYTF TGCAGCTCCCAGGCCCATGGCTACACCTTC
- TRBJ2-2 TRBV5-4 few CASSSTPGGRPHSYNTGELFF TGTGCCAGCAGCTCAACCCCCGGGGGACGACCCCACTCGTATAACACCGGGGAGCTGTTTTTT
- TRBJ2-2 TRBV5-1 many CASSLQNTGELFF TGTGCCAGCAGCTTACAGAACACCGGGGAGCTGTTTTTT
- TRBJ1-4 TRBV7-2 - CASSLAGAANEKLLF TGTGCCAGCAGCTTAGCGGGGGCGGCTAATGAAAAACTGCTTTTT
- TRBJ2-7 TRBV19 few CASSMRGSPYEQYF TGTGCCAGTAGTATGAGAGGAAGTCCCTACGAGCAGTACTTC
- TRBJ1-1 TRBV20-1 - CSASIGRGGNEQFF TGCAGTGCTAGTATAGGCAGGGGTGGAAATGAGCAGTTCTTT
TRBD2 TRBJ2-7 TRBV11-2 - CASSGRTSSYEQYF TGTGCCAGCAGCGGACGGACTAGTTCCTACGAGCAGTACTTC
- TRBJ2-2 TRBV5-6 - CASSLRIVRSNTGELFF TGTGCCAGCAGCTTGCGAATTGTACGATCGAACACCGGGGAGCTGTTCTTT
- TRBJ2-7 TRBV4-2 few CASSQVGAGRRDEQYF TGTGCCAGCAGCCAAGTGGGGGCAGGGAGAAGGGACGAGCAGTACTTC
- TRBJ1-1 TRBV29-1 - CSVQVGRGISTEAFF TGCAGCGTCCAGGTGGGGAGGGGGATTTCGACTGAAGCTTTCTTT
TRBD2 TRBJ2-5 TRBV7-9 - CASSHSSGRQTQYF TGTGCCAGCAGCCATAGTAGCGGGAGGCAGACCCAGTACTTC
- TRBJ1-1 TRBV19 - CASSTGVENTEAFF TGTGCCAGTAGTACGGGGGTGGAGAACACTGAAGCTTTCTTT
- TRBJ1-3 TRBV7-2 once CASSATSGRVNTIYF TGTGCCAGCAGCGCCACTAGCGGGAGGGTTAACACCATATATTTT
TRBD1 TRBJ1-1 TRBV12-3/TRBV12-4 many CASRPGTVGTEAFF TGTGCCAGCAGACCCGGGACAGTGGGAACTGAAGCTTTCTTT